A single sample is the source of the 27 T cell receptor beta chains below, sequenced in a study of shared clonotypes between healthy human individuals (dated by TCRdb to the early 2020s). Libraries were made using the immunoSEQ multiplex PCR assay. TCRdb re-hosts the immuneACCESS table, in-frame sequences only. Its copies lack some clones; in the studies checked, an unresolved V gene accounts for under half of them, and the cause for the rest is not known. For this sample there are fewer than 600,000 clones; roughly 72% appear just once. The leading ten clones occupy 9.5% to 15% of the sample. Sequencing used PBMCs. The source is a woman in her thirties or forties in good health. Some clones in this sample may be carry-over from other donors' samples.

V usage is TRBV20-1 and J usage is TRBJ1-1; no definite D call. The CDR3 spans 10 residues. V shed 6 bases and J shed 5 bases, with 7 bases lying between them. The germline V gene has CDR1 DFQATT and CDR2 SNEGSKA (reference sequence). This CDR3 reads CSAFGTEAFF. CDR3 coding DNA: TGCAGTGCCTTTGGTACTGAAGCTTTCTTT.

This clone has a handful of counts. An end of the junction does not agree with germline; a read error may underlie this. V gene TRBV10-3 combines with J gene TRBJ2-4; 7 positions agree with TRBD1. Germline assignment: CDR1 ENHRY and CDR2 SYGVKD. The CDR3 length is 13 residues. The CDR3 reads CAISRTGENIQHF. CDR3 sequence (DNA): TGTGCCATCAGTCGGACAGGAGAAAACATTCAGCACTTC.

This clone was seen once. The rearrangement uses TRBV9 and TRBJ2-1; D unclear. Germline V gives CDR1 SGDLS, CDR2 YYNGEE. The CDR3 totals 17 residues. V was clipped by 4 bases and J by 1 base, with 18 bases between them. DNA of the CDR3: TGTGCCAGCAGCCCACATTCTAGTGGCAAGTCCTACAATGAGCAGTTCTTC. As protein: CASSPHSSGKSYNEQFF.

This sequence joins TRBV5-4 and TRBJ2-2, with D tentatively TRBD2 (5 bases). The CDR3 length is 15 residues. Trimming shortened V by 0 bases and J by 2 bases, and 8 bases separated the two germline ends. The V gene's germline CDR1 is SGHNT and CDR2 YYREEE (reference sequence). The CDR3: CASSLESGNTGELFF. The CDR3, as DNA: TGTGCCAGCAGCTTGGAGAGCGGAAACACCGGGGAGCTGTTTTTT.

This chain links TRBV29-1 with TRBJ2-7, with 11 bases fitting TRBD2. The CDR3 runs to 14 residues. Germline CDR1 SQVTM, CDR2 ANQGSEA. V was clipped by 7 bases and J by 1 base; unmatched bases: 6. CDR3 region: CSASTSGASYEQYF. The CDR3 nucleotides read TGCAGCGCTTCGACTAGCGGGGCATCCTACGAGCAGTACTTC.

V usage is TRBV7-2 and J usage is TRBJ1-5; D possibly corresponds to TRBD1 (6 bases). Germline CDR1 is SGHTA and CDR2 is FQGNSA. This CDR3 has 15 residues. V lost 0 bases and J lost 7, with 13 bases in between. The CDR3 coding sequence is TGTGCCAGCAGCTTAGCGAGGGGGGGAGGACAGCCCCAGCATTTT. It translates to CASSLARGGGQPQHF.

This clone showed up just once. This chain links TRBV6-1 with TRBJ2-2; D gene unclear. The germline CDR1 and CDR2 sequences are MNHNS and SASEGT. The CDR3 has 14 residues. V shed 7 bases and J shed 3 bases, with 12 bases lying between them. CDR3 sequence reads: CASKLGSHTGELFF. In DNA form, the CDR3 reads TGTGCCAGCAAATTAGGGTCCCACACCGGGGAGCTGTTTTTT.

This clone was seen repeatedly, ten times or more. This chain joins TRBV4-1 and TRBJ1-3; TRBD1 matches 7 bases. After removal of 4 bases from V and 0 bases from J, the junction contained 6 bases not matched to a gene. The CDR3 covers 16 residues. CDR1 MGHRA and CDR2 YSYEKL come from the germline V gene. This CDR3 is CASSPWDSRSGNTIYF. In DNA form, the CDR3 reads TGCGCCAGCAGCCCTTGGGACAGCCGCTCTGGAAACACCATATATTTT.

This clone was observed a few times. The chain joins TRBV11-2 to TRBJ2-5, with D hard to call. V lost 2 bases to trimming and J lost 5 bases, with 12 bases between them. CDR1 SGHAT and CDR2 FQNNGV come from the germline V gene. The CDR3 is 14 amino acids. As DNA, the CDR3 is TGTGCCAGCAGCTTAAACCCCCTGCTGGAGACCCAGTACTTC. Amino acids: CASSLNPLLETQYF.

In the case of this clone: This likely came from a read error, as a far larger clone is one base away. The V gene is TRBV30, the J gene TRBJ1-2; tentative D call: TRBD1 (5 bases). This CDR3 comprises 13 residues. V gave up 8 bases and J gave up 6 bases, with 19 bases separating them. Germline V gives CDR1 GTSNPN, CDR2 SVGIG (reference sequence). The CDR3 nucleotides read TGTGCCCGGTCCACCGGGGCGCGGAATGGCTACACCTTC. Translating it yields CARSTGARNGYTF.

The gene calls are TRBV30 and TRBJ1-2; D possibly corresponds to TRBD1 (6 bases). CDR3 size: 12 residues. V dropped 7 bases and J dropped 2 bases, with 11 bases sitting between them. The V gene's germline CDR1 is GTSNPN and CDR2 SVGIG (reference sequence). The DNA of the CDR3 is TGTGCCTCGGACAGACCGAACTATGGCTACACCTTC. It codes for CASDRPNYGYTF.

The chain joins TRBV11-3 to TRBJ1-1; D remains unclear. The CDR3 has 13 residues. Germline values: CDR1 SGHNT, CDR2 YENEEA. Deletions cut 5 bases from V and 3 bases from J, with 10 bases between. The CDR3: CASSPRRHTEAFF. CDR3 DNA: TGTGCCAGCAGCCCTAGACGGCACACTGAAGCTTTCTTT.

This chain uses TRBV5-4 with TRBJ2-5, with D maybe TRBD1 (8 bases). Germline CDR1 SGHNT, CDR2 YYREEE (reference sequence). V was trimmed by 4 bases and J by 4 bases, leaving 23 bases between them. The length of the CDR3 is 17 residues. The CDR3 sequence: CASSPPRAGGGRETQYF. As DNA, the CDR3 is TGTGCCAGCAGCCCCCCTCGGGCAGGGGGCGGGAGAGAGACCCAGTACTTC. The full variable domain, completed using reference TRBV5-4 and TRBJ2-5, is ETGVTQSPTHLIKTRGQQVTLRCSSQSGHNTVSWYQQALGQGPQFIFQYYREEENGRGNFPPRFSGLQFPNYSSELNVNALELDDSALYLCASSPPRAGGGRETQYFGPGTRLLVL.

This clone was observed a handful of times. A read error likely explains this, since a far larger clone differs by one base. The gene calls are TRBV30 and TRBJ1-1, with D possibly being TRBD1 (6 bases). The germline V and J ends were trimmed by 7 bases and 5 bases, with 17 bases remaining between them. The CDR3 runs to 13 residues. Germline CDR1 GTSNPN, CDR2 SVGIG (reference sequence). CDR3 residues: CALSRTAGTEAFF. CDR3 DNA: TGTGCCTTGTCCCGGACAGCTGGGACTGAAGCTTTCTTT.

This chain links TRBV5-1 with TRBJ2-3; D unclear. The V gene's germline CDR1 is SGHRS and CDR2 YFSETQ. The V end lost 0 bases, the J end lost 2 bases, and 10 bases lay between the germline ends. The CDR3 totals 15 residues. Here the CDR3 DNA reads TGCGCCAGCAGCTTGGGGGCGGCGCCCACAGATACGCAGTATTTT. It translates to CASSLGAAPTDTQYF.

The CDR3 coding sequence is TGTGCCAGCTCACCAGAGGGACAGGGCCGCTATGGCTACACCTTC. This codes for CASSPEGQGRYGYTF. The V call is TRBV18, the J call TRBJ1-2; the match to TRBD1 covers 9 bases. The CDR3 has 15 residues. V trimming: 2 bases; J trimming: 4 bases; junction bases outside the gene matches: 5. The V gene's germline CDR1 is KGHSH and CDR2 LQKENI.

In regard to this clone: With only one base between it and a far larger clone, this is likely a read error. The chain couples TRBV6-1 to TRBJ2-1; the D gene is possibly TRBD1 (6 bases). Germline CDR1 MNHNS, CDR2 SASEGT. The CDR3 length is 16 residues. CDR3 sequence reads: CASSVREDSSYNKQFF. The CDR3 DNA reads TGTGCCAGCAGTGTTCGAGAGGACAGCTCCTACAATAAGCAGTTCTTC.

The rearrangement uses TRBV5-1 and TRBJ2-7; TRBD1 agrees at 8 bases. Germline CDR1 and CDR2: SGHRS and YFSETQ. The CDR3 is 14 amino acids. Unmatched junction bases numbered 6, after V lost 4 bases and J lost 3 bases. DNA for the CDR3: TGCGCCAGCAGCAGAGACAGGGGAAGCTACGAGCAGTACTTC. Translation gives CASSRDRGSYEQYF.

This chain joins TRBV9 and TRBJ2-3; 8 bases map to TRBD1. This CDR3 contains 12 residues. Trimming at V came to 4 bases and at J to 7 bases, leaving 2 bases not matched to a gene. Germline CDR1 SGDLS, CDR2 YYNGEE. Here the CDR3 reads CASSTGGYTQYF. CDR3 DNA sequence: TGTGCCAGCAGCACAGGGGGATATACGCAGTATTTT.

A single count supports this clone. The chain couples TRBV5-4 to TRBJ1-1; D ambiguous. Germline loops: CDR1 SGHNT, CDR2 YYREEE (reference sequence). V was trimmed by 0 bases and J by 8 bases, leaving 14 bases between them. The CDR3 sequence is 14 residues long. The CDR3 nucleotides read TGTGCCAGCAGCTTGGGGCAGGCCCCTCCAGAAGCTTTCTTT. It codes for CASSLGQAPPEAFF.

The chain couples TRBV30 to TRBJ1-5; no firm D call. The CDR3 has 11 amino acids. CDR1 and CDR2 (germline): GTSNPN, SVGIG (reference sequence). V lost 3 bases to trimming and J lost 11 bases, with 11 bases between them. CDR3 sequence reads: CAWSGGGTQHF. CDR3 sequence (DNA): TGTGCCTGGAGCGGAGGTGGGACCCAGCATTTT.

This rearrangement joins TRBV11-3 to TRBJ2-2, with 12 bases lining up with TRBD2. J gave up 2 bases and V 4 bases, and 5 bases lay outside the gene matches. Germline CDR1 and CDR2: SGHNT and YENEEA. The CDR3 has 17 amino acids. This CDR3 is CASSSNGLAGNTGELFF. CDR3 nucleotides: TGTGCCAGCAGCTCCAATGGACTAGCGGGAAACACCGGGGAGCTGTTTTTT.

The chain carries TRBV6-5 and TRBJ2-2, with unresolved D. Germline V gives CDR1 MNHEY, CDR2 SVGAGI. The V gene lost 2 bases and the J gene lost 4 bases, with 14 bases spanning the gap. The CDR3 contains 16 residues. CDR3 sequence reads: CASSYGGGGLTGELFF. CDR3 nucleotide sequence: TGTGCCAGCAGTTACGGTGGCGGTGGTCTCACCGGGGAGCTGTTTTTT.

This clone has more than one count but fewer than ten. The chain joins TRBV5-3 to TRBJ2-7; 11 bases align to TRBD2. TRBV5-3 is an ORF, and what it does is uncertain. V lost 0 bases to trimming and J lost 6 bases; unmatched junction nucleotides: 11. The length of the CDR3 is 17 residues. The CDR3 region has the DNA TGTGCCAGAAGCTTGGGGCAACTAGCGGGAGAGGCTAGCGAGCAGTACTTC. Translation: CARSLGQLAGEASEQYF.

The chain is built from TRBV19 and TRBJ1-1, with a possible D match to TRBD1 (6 bases). V was shortened by 6 bases and J by 5 bases, with 10 bases between the two germline ends. Germline V gene lookup returns CDR1 LNHDA and CDR2 SQIVND (reference sequence). The length of the CDR3 is 12 residues. DNA of the CDR3: TGTGCCAGTAGAGGGGGGGGGACTGAAGCTTTCTTT. Its translation: CASRGGGTEAFF.

The chain carries TRBV15 and TRBJ2-1, with TRBD2 matching 10 bases. V shed 5 bases, J shed 6 bases, and the junction held 7 bases outside the gene matches. Looked up from germline, CDR1 is LNHNV and CDR2 is YYDKDF (reference sequence). This CDR3 comprises 15 residues. The CDR3 is CATSALAGAGNEQFF. The DNA for the CDR3 is TGTGCCACCAGCGCTCTAGCGGGAGCTGGCAATGAGCAGTTCTTC.

V and J are TRBV29-1 and TRBJ2-1; 7 nucleotides match TRBD1. The CDR3 runs to 13 residues. Unmatched junction bases numbered 5, after V lost 6 bases and J lost 3 bases. CDR1 and CDR2 from the germline V gene are SQVTM and ANQGSEA. CDR3: CSVPGGYYNEQFF. The CDR3, as DNA: TGCAGCGTCCCAGGGGGTTACTACAATGAGCAGTTCTTC.